The 25 T cell receptor beta chains given below trace back to one sample, sequenced in a study of early T cells in non-severe SARS-CoV-2 infection. TCRdb re-called the 5' RACE reads with MiXCR, one entry per CDR3 protein. The sample records around 57,000 distinct CDR3 sequences, approximately 8% being singletons. The specimen sequenced was whole blood. The receptors were sampled from an adult who was a healthcare worker with PCR-confirmed SARS-CoV-2 infection or an uninfected control (not recorded which).

The sample holds many counts of this clonotype. The rearrangement joins TRBV30 to TRBJ2-1, with 14 bases matching TRBD2. The CDR3 is 15 amino acids. Germline V gene data show CDR1 as GTSNPN and CDR2 as SVGIG (reference sequence). Trimming cost V 3 bases and J 8 bases; bases outside gene matches: 6. The CDR3 DNA reads as TGTGCCTGGAGCACGACTAGCGGGAGGGGCCATGAGCAGTTCTTC. Amino acids: CAWSTTSGRGHEQFF.

This clonotype was seen at least ten times. This sequence joins TRBV24-1 and TRBJ2-1; perhaps TRBD2 as D (6 bases). The CDR3 covers 14 residues. The V and J ends lost 3 bases and 7 bases respectively, with 12 bases between them. Germline V CDR1 and CDR2: KGHDR, SFDVKD. CDR3 residues: CATSDHAGINEQFF. In nucleotides, the CDR3 is TGTGCCACCAGTGATCATGCGGGGATTAATGAGCAGTTCTTC.

This clonotype was seen at least ten times. The chain has TRBV12-3 or TRBV12-4 and TRBJ2-2; perhaps TRBD1 as D (5 bases). Trimming took off 1 base at V and 5 bases at J, with 5 bases between the two ends. This CDR3 is 13 amino acids long. This CDR3 reads CASSLEGTGELFF. The CDR3 DNA is TGTGCCAGCAGTTTAGAGGGGACCGGGGAGCTGTTTTTT.

This clonotype was detected ten times or more. The chain joins TRBV5-1 to TRBJ2-7; 7 nucleotides align to TRBD1. CDR1 SGHRS and CDR2 YFSETQ come from the germline V gene. The V gene end was trimmed by 2 bases and the J gene end by 5 bases; junction bases not matched to a gene: 4. The CDR3 spans 13 residues. The CDR3 here is CASSFGRGNEQYF. The CDR3 DNA sequence: TGCGCCAGCAGCTTCGGCAGGGGGAACGAGCAGTACTTC.

This clonotype was seen only a few times. The chain carries TRBV4-3 and TRBJ2-1; TRBD2 matches at 11 bases. The CDR3 spans 16 residues. Losses at the gene ends were 5 bases for V and 1 base for J; bases not matched to a gene: 4. Germline CDR1 is LGHNA and CDR2 is YSLEER. The CDR3 sequence is CASSSLAGASYNEQFF. The CDR3 DNA reads as TGCGCCAGCAGCTCACTAGCGGGAGCATCCTACAATGAGCAGTTCTTC.

This clonotype was seen ten or more times. The V and J genes are TRBV28 and TRBJ1-5, with a weak D call TRBD1 (5 bases). Germline V lookup: CDR1 MDHEN, CDR2 SYDVKM. The length of the CDR3 is 15 residues. Trimming took off 7 bases at V and 9 bases at J, with 22 bases between the two ends. CDR3 DNA: TGTGCCAGCAACACCCCGGCCGGCGGCGGGGGGCCCCAGCATTTT. The encoded protein is CASNTPAGGGGPQHF. Complete variable domain (other parts from reference TRBV28 and TRBJ1-5): DVKVTQSSRYLVKRTGEKVFLECVQDMDHENMFWYRQDPGLGLRLIYFSYDVKMKEKGDIPEGYSVSREKKERFSLILESASTNQTSMYLCASNTPAGGGGPQHFGDGTRLSIL.

This clonotype was detected many times. The chain links TRBV27 to TRBJ1-5; D gene uncertain. The germline V gene has CDR1 MNHEY and CDR2 SMNVEV (reference sequence). The CDR3 loop spans 18 amino acids. The germline V and J ends were trimmed by 5 bases and 1 base, with 21 bases remaining between them. The CDR3 reads CASSLGGRAGLSNQPQHF. In DNA form, the CDR3 reads TGTGCCAGCAGTCTTGGAGGGAGGGCGGGCTTGAGCAATCAGCCCCAGCATTTT.

The V gene is TRBV12-3 or TRBV12-4, the J gene TRBJ1-2; perhaps TRBD1 as D (5 bases). The length of the CDR3 is 15 residues. V was clipped by 3 bases and J by 1 base, with 12 bases between them. CDR3 loop: CASSFDSPFNYGYTF. CDR3 DNA sequence: TGTGCCAGCAGTTTTGACAGCCCTTTTAACTATGGCTACACCTTC.

At least ten counts were recorded for this clonotype. The rearrangement links TRBV4-1 to TRBJ1-2; weak D call: TRBD1 (5 bases). This CDR3 is 14 amino acids long. V was trimmed by 4 bases and J by 7 bases, leaving 16 bases between them. Germline lookup yields CDR1 MGHRA and CDR2 YSYEKL. CDR3 DNA: TGCGCCAGCAGCCCCCAGTTGGAGGGGTTTGGCTACACCTTC. Translating gives CASSPQLEGFGYTF.

The gene calls are TRBV12-3 or TRBV12-4 and TRBJ2-7, with TRBD1 matching over 7 bases. This CDR3 is 14 amino acids long. Trimming at V came to 5 bases and at J to 2 bases, leaving 6 bases not matched to a gene. The CDR3 is CASSVVGTAYEQYF. The CDR3 DNA sequence: TGTGCCAGCAGTGTCGTCGGGACAGCCTACGAGCAGTACTTC.

V gene TRBV29-1 combines with J gene TRBJ2-3; D unclear. Germline V gene sequence: CDR1 SQVTM, CDR2 ANQGSEA. Trimming cost V 4 bases and J 4 bases, with 12 bases left between them. This CDR3 spans 13 amino acids. The CDR3 bases are TGCAGCGTTGTTTTACGGAAGCCAGATACGCAGTATTTT. Translating gives CSVVLRKPDTQYF.

This clonotype was found a few times. The rearrangement joins TRBV29-1 to TRBJ2-2; D unresolved. The CDR3 is 13 amino acids. CDR1 SQVTM and CDR2 ANQGSEA come from the germline V gene. The V and J ends lost 0 bases and 4 bases respectively, with 6 bases between them. The DNA of the CDR3 is TGCAGCGTTGAAGATCTTGGCACCGGGGAGCTGTTTTTT. Translated, it gives CSVEDLGTGELFF.

This clonotype was seen at least ten times. J is TRBJ2-5 and V is TRBV10-2; 9 nucleotides match TRBD2. Germline CDR1 reads WSHSY; CDR2 reads SAAADI. Trimming at V came to 6 bases and at J to 1 base, leaving 9 bases not matched to a gene. The CDR3 is 16 residues long. The CDR3 DNA reads TGCGCCAGCAGAGCAGCGGGGGGACCATTCCAAGAGACCCAGTACTTC. Protein product: CASRAAGGPFQETQYF.

This clonotype was observed many times. V usage is TRBV7-8 and J usage is TRBJ2-1; TRBD2 aligns across 10 bases. CDR3 length: 18 amino acids. The junction had 12 bases not matched to a gene; V was cut back by 0 bases and J by 7 bases. Per germline, CDR1 SGHVS and CDR2 FQNEAQ. CDR3 loop: CASSLALSGGARQNEQFF. The DNA for the CDR3 is TGTGCCAGCAGCTTAGCGCTGAGCGGGGGGGCACGTCAGAATGAGCAGTTCTTC.

The gene calls are TRBV5-4 and TRBJ2-5; D may be TRBD2 (7 bases). V dropped 4 bases and J dropped 5 bases, with 21 bases sitting between them. Per the germline V gene, CDR1 is SGHNT and CDR2 is YYREEE (reference sequence). This CDR3 has 16 residues. CDR3 amino acids: CASSPGASGGVETQYF. The CDR3 DNA sequence: TGTGCCAGCAGCCCAGGGGCTAGCGGCGGGGTTGAGACCCAGTACTTC.

The table lists this clonotype with many counts. The chain couples TRBV7-9 to TRBJ1-4; D unclear. The CDR3 totals 12 residues. V shed 5 bases and J shed 12 bases, with 13 bases lying between them. CDR1 SEHNR and CDR2 FQNEAQ come from the germline V gene (reference sequence). The CDR3: CASSRGMGELFF. The CDR3, as DNA: TGTGCCAGCAGCCGGGGTATGGGAGAACTGTTTTTT.

This clonotype was counted only a few times. The chain joins TRBV6-6 to TRBJ1-1, with D maybe TRBD1 (5 bases). Germline values: CDR1 MNHNY, CDR2 SVGAGI (reference sequence). The CDR3 loop spans 14 amino acids. V was trimmed by 4 bases and J by 6 bases, leaving 15 bases between them. CDR3 nucleotide sequence: TGTGCCAGCAGTTCGGGAGAGGGGACCCCTGAAGCTTTCTTT. The encoded protein is CASSSGEGTPEAFF.

Ten or more counts support this clonotype. The rearrangement uses TRBV5-1 and TRBJ2-5; 10 bases match TRBD2. After removal of 2 bases from V and 1 base from J, the junction contained 5 bases not matched to a gene. CDR1 is SGHRS, CDR2 YFSETQ, per germline. The CDR3 is 16 residues long. CDR3 DNA sequence: TGCGCCAGCAGCTTCCTCTTAGCGGGGGGCCAAGAGACCCAGTACTTC. Protein: CASSFLLAGGQETQYF.

This clonotype was seen a few times. The chain carries TRBV4-1 and TRBJ1-1, with TRBD1 identical over 7 bases. Germline CDR1 and CDR2: MGHRA and YSYEKL. The CDR3 is 15 amino acids. Trimming took 3 bases from V and 5 from J; bases not matched to a gene: 9. The CDR3 is CASSHSQGRNTEAFF. As DNA, the CDR3 is TGCGCCAGCAGCCATTCACAGGGGAGAAATACTGAAGCTTTCTTT.

The rearrangement joins TRBV6-5 to TRBJ1-6; TRBD1 agrees at 8 bases. Germline values: CDR1 MNHEY, CDR2 SVGAGI. This CDR3 is 17 amino acids long. J lost 7 bases, V lost 4 bases, and 12 bases had no gene match. This CDR3 is CASSSPFRTGLNSPLHF. The CDR3 region has the DNA TGTGCCAGCAGTTCCCCCTTCAGGACAGGGTTAAATTCACCCCTCCACTTT.

This clonotype was picked up many times. V and J are TRBV19 and TRBJ1-3; tentatively, D is TRBD1 (5 bases). This CDR3 spans 16 amino acids. Deletions cut 5 bases from V and 6 bases from J, with 20 bases between. Germline values: CDR1 LNHDA, CDR2 SQIVND (reference sequence). CDR3 residues: CASSWTLGDFENTIYF. The CDR3 nucleotides read TGTGCCAGTAGTTGGACCCTGGGGGATTTCGAAAACACCATATATTTT.

The sample holds many counts of this clonotype. V and J are TRBV10-3 and TRBJ2-5; D may match TRBD1 or TRBD2 (5 bases each). V lost 3 bases and J lost 5, with 16 bases in between. The CDR3 is made up of 15 amino acids. CDR1 and CDR2 from the germline V gene are ENHRY and SYGVKD. CDR3 in DNA: TGTGCCATCAGTGAACCGGGCCTAGGGGAGGAGACCCAGTACTTC. It yields the protein CAISEPGLGEETQYF.

At least ten counts were recorded for this clonotype. This chain connects TRBV10-3 to TRBJ2-5; no definite D call. This CDR3 is built from 15 residues. Germline CDR1 ENHRY, CDR2 SYGVKD. The germline V and J ends were trimmed by 2 bases and 1 base, with 11 bases remaining between them. The chain's CDR3 is CAISETPSGQETQYF. CDR3 nucleotides: TGTGCCATCAGTGAGACCCCCTCAGGCCAAGAGACCCAGTACTTC.

The table lists this clonotype with a few counts. The chain couples TRBV4-2 to TRBJ2-5; D might be TRBD1 (5 bases). V lost 0 bases, J lost 4 bases, and 12 bases lay in between. This CDR3 has 15 residues. Looked up from germline, CDR1 is LGHNA and CDR2 is YNFKEQ. The CDR3 DNA follows: TGTGCCAGCAGCCAAGATGCTGGGGCAGGAGAGACCCAGTACTTC. Its protein product is CASSQDAGAGETQYF.

By share, this clonotype ranks as medium-sized. The rearrangement links TRBV7-2 to TRBJ2-5; TRBD2 aligns across 13 bases. Germline V gene lookup returns CDR1 SGHTA and CDR2 FQGNSA. V was clipped by 1 base and J by 2 bases; unmatched bases: 1. This CDR3 spans 16 amino acids. The CDR3 protein is CASSLGLAGGQETQYF. The CDR3 bases are TGTGCCAGCAGCTTAGGACTAGCGGGAGGACAAGAGACCCAGTACTTC.